What follows are 31 T cell receptor beta chains derived from one specimen sequenced in a study of OX40 agonist ivuxolimab in advanced cancers. Only in-frame clones appear in the TCRdb table, and some are missing; sequencing was by immunoSEQ multiplex PCR. The sample includes 20,000 to 25,000 clones, approximately 80% of them seen just once. The input for sequencing was CD4+ or CD8+ T cells sorted from blood, taken in a trial of the OX40 agonist ivuxolimab. The receptors were sampled from an adult with an advanced solid tumor such as melanoma, head and neck, liver or kidney cancer.

This chain links TRBV30 with TRBJ2-5; maybe TRBD1 (6 bases). Germline V lookup: CDR1 GTSNPN, CDR2 SVGIG (reference sequence). The CDR3 runs to 12 residues. The CDR3 DNA reads as TGTGGATCCCACAGGGCCGATGAGACCCAGTACTTC. This encodes CGSHRADETQYF. The variable domain in full, with the rest retrieved from reference TRBV30 and TRBJ2-5, is SQTIHQWPATLVQPVGSPLSLECTVEGTSNPNLYWYRQAAGRGLQLLFYSVGIGQISSEVPQNLSASRPQDRQFILSSKKLLLSDSGFYLCGSHRADETQYFGPGTRLLVL.

The chain combines TRBV29-1 with TRBJ2-7, with 9 positions matching TRBD2. Germline CDR1 SQVTM, CDR2 ANQGSEA. V dropped 4 bases and J dropped 1; count of bases not matched to a gene: 5. The CDR3 runs 14 residues. CDR3 sequence reads: CSVVEAGGSYEQYF. The CDR3 nucleotides read TGCAGCGTTGTTGAAGCGGGAGGATCCTACGAGCAGTACTTC.

Turning to this clone: Because it lacks the conserved phenylalanine or tryptophan at the end, this CDR3 is likely a read error. No DNA is shown, since the ends of the CDR3 on it are uncertain; the CDR3 is the one TCRdb lists. This chain joins TRBV2 and TRBJ1-2. The CDR3 is 8 amino acids long, termini counted. Germline V gives CDR1 SNHLY, CDR2 FYNNEI. CDR3: CASSLTLG.

This clone was observed a handful of times. V gene TRBV28 combines with J gene TRBJ1-3; unclear D gene. Deletions cut 5 bases from V and 0 bases from J, with 8 bases between. Looked up from germline, CDR1 is MDHEN and CDR2 is SYDVKM. This CDR3 contains 14 residues. This chain's CDR3 is CASSPTFSGNTIYF. In DNA, the CDR3 is TGTGCCAGCAGTCCTACTTTCTCTGGAAACACCATATATTTT. Full variable domain (rest looked up from reference TRBV28 and TRBJ1-3): DVKVTQSSRYLVKRTGEKVFLECVQDMDHENMFWYRQDPGLGLRLIYFSYDVKMKEKGDIPEGYSVSREKKERFSLILESASTNQTSMYLCASSPTFSGNTIYFGEGSWLTVV.

The rearrangement joins TRBV5-1 to TRBJ1-6, with D possibly matching TRBD1 (5 bases). Germline lookup yields CDR1 SGHRS and CDR2 YFSETQ. The length of the CDR3 is 13 residues. Trimming shortened V by 3 bases and J by 11 bases, and 12 bases separated the two germline ends. Here the CDR3 reads CASSWGGSPPLHF. The CDR3 DNA sequence: TGCGCCAGCAGCTGGGGGGGTTCCCCACCCCTCCACTTT.

The chain uses TRBV4-3 and TRBJ2-1, with 12 bases matching TRBD2. Trimming cost V 3 bases and J 9 bases; bases outside gene matches: 6. The CDR3 sequence is 15 residues long. CDR1 and CDR2 (germline): LGHNA, YSLEER. The CDR3 here is CASSQGASGGGEQFF. CDR3 nucleotide sequence: TGCGCCAGCAGCCAGGGGGCTAGCGGGGGGGGTGAGCAGTTCTTC.

J is TRBJ1-1 and V is TRBV19; D ambiguous. The CDR3 length is 13 residues. Germline CDR1 is LNHDA and CDR2 is SQIVND (reference sequence). V lost 3 bases and J 0 bases, leaving 5 bases between the germline ends. The CDR3 region has the DNA TGTGCCAGTAGTATCACAGTGAACACTGAAGCTTTCTTT. Protein: CASSITVNTEAFF.

This clone was counted between two and nine times. The V and J genes are TRBV28 and TRBJ1-1; D unclear. This CDR3 has 12 residues. The V end lost 5 bases, the J end lost 5 bases, and 9 bases lay between the germline ends. Germline assignment: CDR1 MDHEN and CDR2 SYDVKM. The CDR3 reads CASSPRGTEAFF. The CDR3 DNA sequence: TGTGCCAGCAGTCCCCGGGGAACTGAAGCTTTCTTT.

The chain combines TRBV4-3 with TRBJ1-1, with no clear D. CDR1 and CDR2 from the germline V gene are LGHNA and YSLEER. The ends were cut back, 0 bases at V and 3 bases at J, with 17 bases in the middle. The CDR3 is made up of 17 amino acids. CDR3 amino acids: CASSQEGGRMDYTEAFF. As DNA, the CDR3 is TGCGCCAGCAGCCAAGAGGGCGGGAGAATGGATTACACTGAAGCTTTCTTT.

The chain is built from TRBV27 and TRBJ1-6, with TRBD1 matching 9 bases. The J segment lost 10 bases and the V segment lost 5 bases, leaving 9 bases of the junction unmatched. Per germline, CDR1 MNHEY and CDR2 SMNVEV (reference sequence). The length of the CDR3 is 15 residues. DNA of the CDR3: TGTGCCAGCAGTAGTGCTTGGACAGGGGCCTCACCCCTCCACTTT. It yields the protein CASSSAWTGASPLHF.

V is TRBV27 and J is TRBJ1-1, with D possibly being TRBD1 (6 bases). The CDR3 is 14 residues long. Germline V CDR1 and CDR2: MNHEY, SMNVEV (reference sequence). Between the trimmed V and J ends, which lost 5 bases and 5 bases, there was a span of 15 bases. CDR3 sequence: CASSLQGSGTEAFF. The CDR3 region has the DNA TGTGCCAGCAGTCTTCAGGGGTCGGGGACTGAAGCTTTCTTT.

The J gene is TRBJ1-2, the V gene TRBV2; 8 bases are a match to TRBD1. The CDR3 loop spans 13 amino acids. After removal of 8 bases from V and 4 bases from J, the junction contained 6 bases not matched to a gene. The V gene's germline CDR1 is SNHLY and CDR2 FYNNEI. This CDR3 reads CASDDRGGYGYTF. The CDR3 DNA sequence: TGTGCCAGCGACGACAGGGGAGGCTATGGCTACACCTTC.

The genes are TRBV10-3 and TRBJ1-1, with D unclear. V was cut by 2 bases and J by 5 bases, with 12 bases left in between. The CDR3 runs to 14 residues. Germline lookup yields CDR1 ENHRY and CDR2 SYGVKD. DNA of the CDR3: TGTGCCATCAGTGAGACGGTGGGAGGGACTGAAGCTTTCTTT. Amino acid sequence: CAISETVGGTEAFF.

This rearrangement joins TRBV6-5 to TRBJ1-3; D might be TRBD1 (5 bases). V dropped 5 bases and J dropped 0 bases, with 11 bases sitting between them. Germline V gene sequence: CDR1 MNHEY, CDR2 SVGAGI. The CDR3 spans 15 residues. The CDR3 coding sequence is TGTGCCAGCAGTCCCCGGGACCCCTCTGGAAACACCATATATTTT. It specifies CASSPRDPSGNTIYF.

This chain joins TRBV5-6 and TRBJ2-7; the match to TRBD2 covers 9 bases. V shed 0 bases, J shed 5 bases, and the junction held 0 bases outside the gene matches. The CDR3 sequence is 13 residues long. Per the germline V gene, CDR1 is SGHDT and CDR2 is YYEEEE. CDR3 loop: CASSLGGRDEQYF. The CDR3 nucleotides are TGTGCCAGCAGCTTGGGCGGGAGGGACGAGCAGTACTTC.

The V call is TRBV7-2, the J call TRBJ2-7; D ambiguous. CDR3 length equals 11 residues. Trimming cost V 6 bases and J 0 bases, with 3 bases left between them. Looked up from germline, CDR1 is SGHTA and CDR2 is FQGNSA. DNA for the CDR3: TGTGCCAGCAGGCCCTCCTACGAGCAGTACTTC. Translation: CASRPSYEQYF.

The V and J genes are TRBV6-5 and TRBJ1-2, with D maybe TRBD1 (5 bases). Trimming removed 6 bases from V and 3 bases from J, with 17 bases in between. The CDR3 is made up of 15 amino acids. Germline CDR1 MNHEY, CDR2 SVGAGI. For the CDR3, the DNA is TGTGCCAGCAGCCAGAGACCCGAGGGGTACTATGGCTACACCTTC. It codes for CASSQRPEGYYGYTF.

This clone occurred many times. The chain is built from TRBV5-3 and TRBJ1-2; no clear D. TRBV5-3 is marked as an open reading frame, function uncertain. The CDR3 is made up of 11 amino acids. The V end was cut by 10 bases, the J end by 6 bases, with 13 bases between. CDR3 sequence: CAEHVGDGYTF. CDR3 DNA sequence: TGTGCCGAACACGTCGGGGATGGCTACACCTTC.

This clone has only a few counts. The V call is TRBV7-9, the J call TRBJ2-1; 8 nucleotides align to TRBD2. The CDR3 loop spans 17 amino acids. V was clipped by 1 base and J by 0 bases; unmatched bases: 5. CDR1 and CDR2 (germline): SEHNR, FQNEAQ (reference sequence). This CDR3 is CASSLVGGGSSYNEQFF. The CDR3 region has the DNA TGTGCCAGCAGCTTAGTGGGCGGGGGGAGCTCCTACAATGAGCAGTTCTTC.

The V and J genes are TRBV5-1 and TRBJ2-7, with TRBD1 matching 8 bases. V shed 0 bases and J 6 bases; nucleotides not matched to a gene: 2. The CDR3 extends over 13 amino acids. The germline gives CDR1 SGHRS, CDR2 YFSETQ. The CDR3 reads CASSLAGGIEQYF. In nucleotides, the CDR3 is TGCGCCAGCAGCTTGGCAGGGGGCATCGAGCAGTACTTC.

CDR3 coding DNA: TGTGCCAGCAGTGACCGCGGGTTCCCCACAGATACGCAGTATTTT. Its translation: CASSDRGFPTDTQYF. The V gene is TRBV6-4, the J gene TRBJ2-3; tentatively, D is TRBD2 (5 bases). Trimming shortened V by 2 bases and J by 2 bases, and 11 bases separated the two germline ends. The CDR3 length is 15 residues. CDR1 is MRHNA and CDR2 is SNTAGT in the germline V gene.

The chain employs TRBV9 and TRBJ2-1, with D maybe TRBD2 (6 bases). Trimming took off 4 bases at V and 7 bases at J, with 21 bases between the two ends. There are 16 residues in the CDR3. The V gene's germline CDR1 is SGDLS and CDR2 YYNGEE. In DNA form, the CDR3 reads TGTGCCAGCAGCCCCCCGGGCGGGAAATTTCGTAATGAGCAGTTCTTC. Translation gives CASSPPGGKFRNEQFF.

The chain links TRBV29-1 to TRBJ1-2, with 8 bases lining up with TRBD1. CDR3 length: 12 amino acids. V was clipped by 6 bases and J by 4 bases; unmatched bases: 4. Germline V CDR1 and CDR2: SQVTM, ANQGSEA. The CDR3 coding sequence is TGCAGCGTCGACAGGGGTGGCTATGGCTACACCTTC. Translated: CSVDRGGYGYTF.

The chain uses TRBV19 and TRBJ2-7; D not certain. V was pared by 6 bases and J by 1 base, with 13 bases between. This CDR3 region has 14 residues. From germline, CDR1 is LNHDA and CDR2 SQIVND (reference sequence). The CDR3 DNA is TGTGCCAGTAGACCCTTTTTCCTTTCCTACGAGCAGTACTTC. This gives the protein CASRPFFLSYEQYF.

The chain combines TRBV27 with TRBJ2-7, with 8 bases fitting TRBD1. V lost 5 bases, J lost 3 bases, and 3 bases stayed unmatched. Germline V gene data show CDR1 as MNHEY and CDR2 as SMNVEV (reference sequence). This CDR3 contains 13 residues. Here the CDR3 reads CASSPGQGYEQYF. CDR3 bases: TGTGCCAGCAGTCCCGGACAGGGCTACGAGCAGTACTTC.

This clone came up once. The V gene is TRBV13, the J gene TRBJ1-1; D is uncertain. Between the trimmed V and J ends, which lost 6 bases and 4 bases, there was a span of 18 bases. Germline CDR1 reads PRHDT; CDR2 reads FYEKMQ (reference sequence). This CDR3 spans 15 amino acids. CDR3 nucleotide sequence: TGTGCCAGCAGTGAATTTGGGGATGGGAGCACTGAAGCTTTCTTT. Amino acid sequence: CASSEFGDGSTEAFF.

This clone was seen a single time. The chain joins TRBV5-1 to TRBJ1-1; D remains unclear. V was clipped by 4 bases and J by 2 bases, with 6 bases between them. The germline V gene has CDR1 SGHRS and CDR2 YFSETQ. The CDR3 covers 12 residues. The CDR3 sequence: CASSAHNTEAFF. CDR3 in DNA: TGCGCCAGCAGCGCACACAACACTGAAGCTTTCTTT.

This chain uses TRBV7-6 with TRBJ2-1, with 7 bases fitting TRBD1. The V gene's germline CDR1 is SGHVS and CDR2 FNYEAQ. The CDR3 consists of 10 residues. V gave up 11 bases and J gave up 5 bases; unmatched junction bases: 0. The CDR3 loop reads CADRDNEQFF. The CDR3 nucleotides are TGTGCCGACAGGGACAATGAGCAGTTCTTC.

The CDR3 bases are TGTGCCAGCAGCCTGTCCCCCGCAACTAATGAAAAACTGTTTTTT. It is translated as CASSLSPATNEKLFF. The chain is built from TRBV7-7 and TRBJ1-4; no definite D call. Trimming took 5 bases from V and 0 from J, leaving 10 bases between them. This CDR3 is 15 amino acids long. Germline V gene sequence: CDR1 SSHAT, CDR2 FNYEAQ (reference sequence).

The J gene is TRBJ1-1, the V gene TRBV7-9; maybe TRBD1 (6 bases). The CDR3 covers 17 residues. V gave up 7 bases and J gave up 0 bases, with 21 bases separating them. Germline lookup yields CDR1 SEHNR and CDR2 FQNEAQ (reference sequence). The CDR3 region has the DNA TGTGCCAGCACCCAACAAGGCAGGGGCGAAGTGAACACTGAAGCTTTCTTT. Protein: CASTQQGRGEVNTEAFF.

This clone was counted once. The rearrangement links TRBV9 to TRBJ2-7; D unclear. Germline V lookup: CDR1 SGDLS, CDR2 YYNGEE. Trimming took 3 bases from V and 2 from J, leaving 12 bases between them. CDR3 length: 14 residues. CDR3 bases: TGTGCCAGCAGCGCTTGGTCGTCGGCCTACGAGCAGTACTTC. It translates to CASSAWSSAYEQYF.